This T cell receptor (beta chain) came from a study of blood T cell repertoires in COVID-19. The table came from immunoSEQ multiplex PCR; TCRdb's copy has only in-frame clones and leaves some out. The data show a few hundred thousand clones, about nine tenths seen once. Germline trimming cut 4 bases from V and 3 bases from J; bases unmatched to any gene: 5. The CDR3 has 15 amino acids. The germline gives CDR1 MNHEY, CDR2 SMNVEV (reference sequence). The chain couples TRBV27 to TRBJ1-4; 7 bases map to TRBD1. The TCR comes from a man between 18 and 35 years old with active or convalescent COVID-19. The sequenced sample was peripheral blood. The CDR3 DNA reads TGTGCCAGCAGTTCCACGGGACAGTCTAATGAAAAACTGTTTTTT. Its protein product is CASSSTGQSNEKLFF.